These 16 T cell receptor beta chains were all obtained from the same sample, sequenced in a study of identifying expanded T cells in peripheral blood. Produced via immunoSEQ multiplex PCR; TCRdb's table is partial and in-frame only. The sample contains under 110,000 clones, roughly 89% of which appear only once. What was sequenced was blood. The receptors shown here come from a person aged 18 to 70 in good health.

V and J are TRBV10-1 and TRBJ2-1, with 13 bases lining up with TRBD2. Losses at the gene ends were 5 bases for V and 3 bases for J; bases not matched to a gene: 1. Per the germline V gene, CDR1 is WNHNN and CDR2 is SYGVQD (reference sequence). The CDR3 sequence is 15 residues long. This CDR3 reads CASSTSGGDYNEQFF. DNA for the CDR3: TGCGCCAGCAGTACTAGCGGGGGGGACTACAATGAGCAGTTCTTC.

The chain has TRBV15 and TRBJ2-1; D is ambiguous. The V end lost 6 bases, the J end lost 0 bases, and 12 bases lay between the germline ends. The CDR3 is 15 residues long. CDR1 is LNHNV and CDR2 is YYDKDF in the germline V gene (reference sequence). The CDR3 sequence is CATRLDPYSYNEQFF. The CDR3 coding sequence is TGTGCCACCAGATTAGACCCCTACTCCTACAATGAGCAGTTCTTC.

V and J are TRBV6-5 and TRBJ2-1, with D unclear. CDR1 and CDR2 from the germline V gene are MNHEY and SVGAGI. This CDR3 contains 15 residues. V dropped 0 bases and J dropped 3 bases, with 9 bases sitting between them. The DNA of the CDR3 is TGTGCCAGCAGTTACTCGGCCACCCTCTACAATGAGCAGTTCTTC. As protein: CASSYSATLYNEQFF.

The CDR3 reads CASSLGGFYEQFF. DNA of the CDR3: TGTGCCAGCAGCTTAGGAGGGTTCTATGAGCAGTTCTTC. The chain couples TRBV7-9 to TRBJ2-1; D is possibly TRBD2 (5 bases). Trimming cost V 1 base and J 8 bases, with 9 bases left between them. Germline V gene data show CDR1 as SEHNR and CDR2 as FQNEAQ (reference sequence). The CDR3 has 13 residues.

This sequence joins TRBV27 and TRBJ2-7; TRBD1 is a possible D gene (6 bases). V lost 3 bases, J lost 3 bases, and 15 bases lay in between. Germline values: CDR1 MNHEY, CDR2 SMNVEV (reference sequence). This CDR3 has 15 residues. The CDR3 DNA sequence: TGTGCCAGCAGTTTTCAGGGGCGGTGGAACTACGAGCAGTACTTC. Its protein product is CASSFQGRWNYEQYF.

This chain uses TRBV30 with TRBJ1-1; a weak D match, TRBD1 (6 bases). CDR1 and CDR2 (germline): GTSNPN, SVGIG (reference sequence). The V gene lost 0 bases and the J gene lost 2 bases, with 16 bases spanning the gap. The CDR3 runs to 16 residues. The CDR3 sequence: CAWSVSFRGPNTEAFF. For the CDR3, the DNA is TGTGCCTGGAGTGTGTCATTCAGGGGACCAAACACTGAAGCTTTCTTT. Full variable domain (outside the CDR3, taken from reference TRBV30 and TRBJ1-1): SQTIHQWPATLVQPVGSPLSLECTVEGTSNPNLYWYRQAAGRGLQLLFYSVGIGQISSEVPQNLSASRPQDRQFILSSKKLLLSDSGFYLCAWSVSFRGPNTEAFFGQGTRLTVV.

The genes are TRBV23-1 and TRBJ1-1; TRBD1 agrees at 9 bases. TRBV23-1 is an open reading frame whose function is uncertain. V gave up 2 bases and J gave up 0 bases; unmatched junction bases: 10. The CDR3 has 18 residues. The CDR3 DNA is TGCGCCAGCAGTCAACGGGGGGACAGGGCCCCAATGAACACTGAAGCTTTCTTT. Translating gives CASSQRGDRAPMNTEAFF.

The chain carries TRBV4-2 and TRBJ1-2, with D perhaps matching TRBD1 (5 bases). The germline V gene has CDR1 LGHNA and CDR2 YNFKEQ. V was pared by 3 bases and J by 4 bases, with 18 bases between. The length of the CDR3 is 16 residues. This chain's CDR3 is CASSQVAGGSIYGYTF. The CDR3 DNA is TGTGCCAGCAGCCAGGTCGCGGGGGGGTCAATCTATGGCTACACCTTC.

This sequence joins TRBV15 and TRBJ2-3, with 7 bases that match TRBD2. Germline CDR1 LNHNV, CDR2 YYDKDF (reference sequence). CDR3 length: 18 residues. V dropped 5 bases and J dropped 2; count of bases not matched to a gene: 16. CDR3 region: CATSDTLGGRRLTDTQYF. CDR3 DNA sequence: TGTGCCACCAGCGACACCTTGGGGGGGAGGCGCCTCACAGATACGCAGTATTTT.

The chain recombines TRBV18 with TRBJ1-2, with D unresolved. Trimming took 5 bases from V and 8 from J, leaving 27 bases between them. The CDR3 is 17 residues long. Germline V gene data show CDR1 as KGHSH and CDR2 as LQKENI. The chain's CDR3 is CASSSSRALGPGEGYTF. The CDR3 DNA reads as TGTGCCAGCTCATCGTCACGAGCCTTGGGTCCCGGGGAGGGCTACACCTTC.

The rearrangement links TRBV5-1 to TRBJ2-1; 10 bases fit TRBD1. This CDR3 has 15 amino acids. Germline CDR1 SGHRS, CDR2 YFSETQ. The V and J ends lost 7 bases and 3 bases, in that order; junction bases with no gene match: 7. The CDR3 loop is CASDLGQGGYNEQFF. The CDR3 DNA follows: TGCGCCAGCGACCTAGGACAGGGGGGCTACAATGAGCAGTTCTTC.

Notes on this clone: Likely a read error: the CDR3 ends without its conserved phenylalanine or tryptophan. The rearrangement links TRBV30 to TRBJ2-7; D perhaps matches TRBD2 (6 bases). From germline, CDR1 is GTSNPN and CDR2 SVGIG (reference sequence). The CDR3 has 13 amino acids. Trimming cost V 6 bases and J 0 bases, with 12 bases left between them. CDR3 sequence reads: CACGAGSSYEQYL. The CDR3 DNA reads TGTGCCTGCGGGGCGGGGAGCTCCTACGAGCAGTACCTC.

The chain has TRBV5-1 and TRBJ2-7; D not certain. This CDR3 comprises 14 residues. The ends were cut back, 0 bases at V and 8 bases at J, with 15 bases in the middle. Germline loops: CDR1 SGHRS, CDR2 YFSETQ. CDR3 sequence (DNA): TGCGCCAGCAGCTTGGCCCTTTGGGGTTCCAAGCAGTACTTC. This codes for CASSLALWGSKQYF.

V and J are TRBV13 and TRBJ2-7; maybe TRBD2 (6 bases). CDR3 length equals 17 residues. Trimming took off 2 bases at V and 0 bases at J, with 17 bases between the two ends. The germline CDR1 and CDR2 sequences are PRHDT and FYEKMQ (reference sequence). CDR3 in amino acids: CASSLKSPGDFSYEQYF. The CDR3 nucleotides are TGTGCCAGCAGCTTAAAGTCTCCCGGGGACTTCTCCTACGAGCAGTACTTC.

The chain is built from TRBV7-8 and TRBJ2-7, with D maybe TRBD1 (5 bases). Trimming took off 3 bases at V and 9 bases at J, with 18 bases between the two ends. The CDR3 is made up of 14 amino acids. The germline gives CDR1 SGHVS, CDR2 FQNEAQ. In DNA, the CDR3 is TGTGCCAGCAGCTTGGGGAAGGACATTCTCGGGCAGTACTTC. Translating it yields CASSLGKDILGQYF.

As concerns this clone: Other DNA sequences in this sample translate to the same CDR3. V usage is TRBV6-1 and J usage is TRBJ1-2, with D unresolved. The germline V gene has CDR1 MNHNS and CDR2 SASEGT. Trimming left V 6 bases short and J 2 bases short, with 16 bases between. CDR3 length: 15 residues. CDR3 sequence: CASSEWTGPNYGYTF. The DNA for the CDR3 is TGTGCCAGCAGCGAATGGACGGGTCCCAACTATGGCTACACCTTC.